These T cell receptor beta chains were read from a single sample in a study of T cell responses to AZD1222 COVID-19 vaccine. The protocol was immunoSEQ multiplex PCR, while the TCRdb copy is restricted to in-frame clones and leaves out a portion. The sample includes approximately 100,000 clones, approximately 88% of them seen just once. This material consisted of peripheral blood, taken 28 days after the second AZD1222 dose. The receptors derive from an adult who received the AZD1222 COVID-19 vaccine. The CDR3 runs from the conserved cysteine through the conserved F or W. A D gene is named only where the DNA matches it firmly. Size values are once, few and many counts, or a class for expanded clones, and some rows have none.

d_call j_call v_call clone_size cdr3_nt cdr3_aa
. TRBJ2-1 TRBV21-1 few TGTGCCAGCAGCAAAGCCGCGGGGACAGGGTCACCCTACAATGAGCAGTTCTTC CASSKAAGTGSPYNEQFF
. TRBJ1-5 TRBV18 once TGTGCCAGCTCACCGGGATCGCGGTCGGGCAATCAGCCCCAGCATTTT CASSPGSRSGNQPQHF
TRBD1 TRBJ1-6 TRBV5-1 . TGCGCCAGCAGCGCCAACAGGGGACAACTCAATTCACCCCTCCACTTT CASSANRGQLNSPLHF
. TRBJ1-1 TRBV20-1 . TGCAGTGCTTGGAGGAACACTGAAGCTTTCTTT CSAWRNTEAFF
TRBD1 TRBJ1-1 TRBV6-2/TRBV6-3 . TGTGCCAGCAGTTCCCAACAGGGGTTAGCTTTCTTT CASSSQQGLAFF
TRBD2 TRBJ2-2 TRBV2 . TGTGCCAGCAGTTCCTTGGGACTAAGCACCGGGGAGCTGTTTTTT CASSSLGLSTGELFF
. TRBJ1-6 TRBV6-1 . TGTGCCAGCAGTGAGACGATCCCAATCAATTCACCCCTCCACTTT CASSETIPINSPLHF
. TRBJ2-5 TRBV2 . TGTGCCAGCAGAGAGGGAGGGGGCTGGGAGACCCAGTACTTC CASREGGGWETQYF
TRBD1 TRBJ1-5 TRBV19 . TGTGCCAGTAGTATGGGGGGACAGAGCTTTCAGCCCCAGCATTTT CASSMGGQSFQPQHF
. TRBJ2-2 TRBV5-6 few TGTGCCAGCAGATTGAGGGGGGCCACCGGGGAGCTGTTTTTT CASRLRGATGELFF
TRBD1 TRBJ1-1 TRBV27 . TGTGCCAGCAGGCGTGCAGGGGGAGAAGGCACTGAAGCTTTCTTT CASRRAGGEGTEAFF
. TRBJ2-5 TRBV3-1/TRBV3-2 . TGTGCCAGCAGCCAGGAGACCCAGTACTTC CASSQETQYF
. TRBJ1-4 TRBV21-1 few TGTGCCAGCAGCAAAGCGAGGGGTAATGAAAAACTGTTTTTT CASSKARGNEKLFF
TRBD1 TRBJ1-2 TRBV6-5 . TGTGCCAGCAAGCCTGGACAGGGGCGCTATGGCTACACCTTC CASKPGQGRYGYTF
. TRBJ1-4 TRBV7-9 . TGTGCCAGCAGCTTAGCGGCAGGTCCTAATGAAAAACTGTTTTTT CASSLAAGPNEKLFF
. TRBJ1-5 TRBV3-1/TRBV3-2 . TGTGCCAGCAGCCAAGCCGACACCAATCAGCCCCAGCATTTT CASSQADTNQPQHF
. TRBJ2-7 TRBV6-5 . TGTGCCAGCACCGTTACGAGTTTCTACGAGCAGTACTTC CASTVTSFYEQYF